Shown below are 7 T cell receptor beta chains from a single sample sequenced in a study of T cells in Graves' hyperthyroidism and ophthalmopathy. Regions amplified from RNA transcripts were the TCR beta CDR3 regions. Using the HTBI primer set, a first-round RT-PCR was run on the TCR CDR3. TCRdb reprocessed the multiplex PCR reads with MiXCR, giving one entry per CDR3 protein. The sample contains more than 450,000 distinct CDR3 sequences, 20% of which appear only once. Material for sequencing was blood. These receptors all stem from a man in his forties or fifties with Graves' ophthalmopathy.

CDR3 in amino acids: CSARVAGVGYTF. CDR3 DNA sequence: TGCAGTGCTAGAGTAGCAGGGGTTGGCTACACCTTC. The V and J genes are TRBV20-1 and TRBJ1-2; a possible D gene is TRBD1 (6 bases). Trimming took off 1 base at V and 7 bases at J, with 10 bases between the two ends. Germline assignment: CDR1 DFQATT and CDR2 SNEGSKA (reference sequence). The CDR3 spans 12 residues.

This clonotype has a count of ten or more. The chain links TRBV3-1 to TRBJ1-2; 9 bases agree with TRBD1. Germline V CDR1 and CDR2: LGHDT, YNNKEL (reference sequence). The CDR3 consists of 16 residues. J lost 0 bases, V lost 4 bases, and 6 bases had no gene match. The CDR3 DNA reads as TGTGCCAGCAGCCGCGGACAGGGGATCTCTAACTATGGCTACACCTTC. Translation gives CASSRGQGISNYGYTF.

On this clonotype: The germline gene is not matched at one end of the junction; a read error may be the cause. This sequence joins TRBV7-8 and TRBJ2-2; the match to TRBD2 covers 7 bases. CDR1 is SGHVS, CDR2 FQNEAQ, per germline. The CDR3 has 15 residues. This CDR3 is CASSLDAGVPGELFF. The CDR3 nucleotides are TGTGCCAGCAGTTTAGATGCGGGAGTCCCCGGGGAGCTGTTTTTT.

This chain connects TRBV6-1 to TRBJ2-1, with a tentative D call TRBD1 (6 bases). The V and J ends lost 2 bases and 8 bases respectively, with 10 bases between them. Germline V gene sequence: CDR1 MNHNS, CDR2 SASEGT. This CDR3 comprises 13 residues. In nucleotides, the CDR3 is TGTGCCAGCAGTGAATGGGACACTGATGAGCAGTTCTTC. Its protein product is CASSEWDTDEQFF.

This clonotype was picked up a small number of times. This chain connects TRBV11-2 to TRBJ1-6, with D perhaps TRBD1 (6 bases). The CDR3 has 15 residues. In germline, CDR1 is SGHAT, CDR2 FQNNGV. Trimming removed 1 base at V and 7 bases at J, with 11 bases between. The CDR3 DNA reads as TGTGCCAGCAGCTTAGCAGGGGCCCTAAATTCACCCCTCCACTTT. As protein: CASSLAGALNSPLHF.

V and J are TRBV6-1 and TRBJ2-2; 11 positions match TRBD2. Germline V CDR1 and CDR2: MNHNS, SASEGT. Germline trimming cut 10 bases from V and 6 bases from J; bases unmatched to any gene: 16. The CDR3 spans 17 residues. The CDR3 DNA reads as TGTGCCACCGCCCTCAAAAGGGCTAGCGGGAGGTCCGGGGAGCTGTTTTTT. Protein sequence: CATALKRASGRSGELFF.

A few counts support this clonotype. The genes are TRBV24-1 and TRBJ2-7, with D possibly TRBD1 on 5 matching bases. The CDR3 spans 13 residues. Germline V gene data show CDR1 as KGHDR and CDR2 as SFDVKD. V shed 7 bases and J shed 1 base, with 10 bases lying between them. The CDR3 DNA is TGTGCCACCAGCCCCTCAGGGTCCTACGAGCAGTACTTC. This translates into CATSPSGSYEQYF.